Listed below are T cell receptor beta chains from one sample, sequenced in a study of blood T cell repertoires in COVID-19. TCRdb keeps only in-frame clones here, not all; method: immunoSEQ multiplex PCR. The table includes about 140,000 clones, roughly 86% detected once. The material sequenced was peripheral blood. These receptors came from a woman in her sixties with acute or convalescent COVID-19. Both conserved end residues are part of each CDR3. The D gene is left open where the match is weak. The size of a clone is reported for some rows only, either as once, few or many, or as a class for expanded clones.

J gene: TRBJ2-3; V gene: TRBV5-1; clone size: NA; CDR3 length: 15; D gene: NA; CDR3 DNA: TGCGCCAGCAGCTTGGCGGGGACTAGCACAGATACGCAGTATTTT; CDR3 protein: CASSLAGTSTDTQYF
J gene: TRBJ1-1; V gene: TRBV28; clone size: NA; CDR3 length: 12; D gene: TRBD1; CDR3 DNA: TGTGCCAGCAGTTTAAGGGGACAGGAAGCTTTCTTT; CDR3 protein: CASSLRGQEAFF
J gene: TRBJ2-2; V gene: TRBV7-9; clone size: NA; CDR3 length: 16; D gene: TRBD1; CDR3 DNA: TGTGCCAGCAGCTTAGGGGGGACAGCGAACACCGGGGAGCTGTTTTTT; CDR3 protein: CASSLGGTANTGELFF
J gene: TRBJ2-2; V gene: TRBV28; clone size: few; CDR3 length: 13; D gene: NA; CDR3 DNA: TGTGCCACACGGGGGACGAACACCGGGGAGCTGTTTTTT; CDR3 protein: CATRGTNTGELFF
J gene: TRBJ2-5; V gene: TRBV5-5; clone size: NA; CDR3 length: 16; D gene: TRBD2; CDR3 DNA: TGTGCCAGCAGCCTTGGACGTAGCGGGGGGTGGGAGACCCAGTACTTC; CDR3 protein: CASSLGRSGGWETQYF
J gene: TRBJ1-4; V gene: TRBV7-9; clone size: NA; CDR3 length: 16; D gene: NA; CDR3 DNA: TGTGCCAGCAGCCTCAGGGCCTCCCCAACTAATGAAAAACTGTTTTTT; CDR3 protein: CASSLRASPTNEKLFF
J gene: TRBJ1-1; V gene: TRBV10-1; clone size: NA; CDR3 length: 14; D gene: NA; CDR3 DNA: TGCGCCAGCAGTGAGTCGGGGGGAAACACTGAAGCTTTCTTT; CDR3 protein: CASSESGGNTEAFF
J gene: TRBJ2-5; V gene: TRBV7-3; clone size: NA; CDR3 length: 17; D gene: TRBD2; CDR3 DNA: TGTGCCAGCAGCCCAAACGGCCCTAGCGGGGGGAGGGAGACCCAGTACTTC; CDR3 protein: CASSPNGPSGGRETQYF
J gene: TRBJ2-7; V gene: TRBV7-2; clone size: NA; CDR3 length: 17; D gene: TRBD2; CDR3 DNA: TGTGCCAGCAGCTTCCTACTTAGCGGGGGGAACCTCTACGAGCAGTACTTC; CDR3 protein: CASSFLLSGGNLYEQYF
J gene: TRBJ2-7; V gene: TRBV14; clone size: NA; CDR3 length: 16; D gene: TRBD2; CDR3 DNA: TGTGCCAGCAGCCAAGCGTACCCGGGACTAGTCTACGAGCAGTACTTC; CDR3 protein: CASSQAYPGLVYEQYF
J gene: TRBJ2-1; V gene: TRBV19; clone size: few; CDR3 length: 14; D gene: NA; CDR3 DNA: TGTGCCAGTAGTACCCAACAGGGATACAATGAGCAGTTCTTC; CDR3 protein: CASSTQQGYNEQFF
J gene: TRBJ2-5; V gene: TRBV19; clone size: NA; CDR3 length: 13; D gene: TRBD1; CDR3 DNA: TGTGCCAGTAACGACAGGGGCCAAGAGACCCAGTACTTC; CDR3 protein: CASNDRGQETQYF
J gene: TRBJ1-2; V gene: TRBV10-3; clone size: NA; CDR3 length: 15; D gene: TRBD1; CDR3 DNA: TGTGCCATCAGTGGCGGACAGGGGGCTTTCTATGGCTACACCTTC; CDR3 protein: CAISGGQGAFYGYTF
J gene: TRBJ2-7; V gene: TRBV7-9; clone size: NA; CDR3 length: 15; D gene: NA; CDR3 DNA: TGTGCCAGCAGCTTAGTAGGAGGGGAGGTAAGCGAGCAGTACTTC; CDR3 protein: CASSLVGGEVSEQYF
J gene: TRBJ1-1; V gene: TRBV3-1/TRBV3-2; clone size: NA; CDR3 length: 17; D gene: NA; CDR3 DNA: TGTGCCAGCAGCCATAATCATATACACAGGCTGAACACTGAAGCTTTCTTT; CDR3 protein: CASSHNHIHRLNTEAFF
J gene: TRBJ2-4; V gene: TRBV28; clone size: NA; CDR3 length: 16; D gene: NA; CDR3 DNA: TGTGCCAGCAGTTTGATAAGAGAGCTAGCCAAAAACATTCAGTACTTC; CDR3 protein: CASSLIRELAKNIQYF
J gene: TRBJ2-7; V gene: TRBV5-4; clone size: NA; CDR3 length: 15; D gene: TRBD1; CDR3 DNA: TGTGCCAGCAGCTTGGGGGGACAGGGTAGTTACGAGCAGTACTTC; CDR3 protein: CASSLGGQGSYEQYF
J gene: TRBJ2-1; V gene: TRBV5-1; clone size: NA; CDR3 length: 11; D gene: NA; CDR3 DNA: TGCGCCAGCAGCTTGTGGCAGGAGCAGTTCTTC; CDR3 protein: CASSLWQEQFF
J gene: TRBJ2-7; V gene: TRBV5-1; clone size: NA; CDR3 length: 14; D gene: NA; CDR3 DNA: TGCGCCAGCAGCCCGTCCATCGGGACACTCGAGCAGTACTTC; CDR3 protein: CASSPSIGTLEQYF
J gene: TRBJ2-5; V gene: TRBV27; clone size: NA; CDR3 length: 18; D gene: TRBD1; CDR3 DNA: TGTGCCAGCAGTTTATTTTTTCGGCCACGGACAGGTACATCGGCCCAGTACTTC; CDR3 protein: CASSLFFRPRTGTSAQYF
J gene: TRBJ2-3; V gene: TRBV5-1; clone size: NA; CDR3 length: 15; D gene: NA; CDR3 DNA: TGCGCCAGCAGCCCCGGACAGCTAAATAGCGATACGCAGTATTTT; CDR3 protein: CASSPGQLNSDTQYF
J gene: TRBJ1-5; V gene: TRBV29-1; clone size: once; CDR3 length: 15; D gene: TRBD1; CDR3 DNA: TGCAGCGTTGGTCAGGGGGTAGGGAGCAATCAGCCCCAGCATTTT; CDR3 protein: CSVGQGVGSNQPQHF
J gene: TRBJ2-1; V gene: TRBV9; clone size: NA; CDR3 length: 16; D gene: TRBD1; CDR3 DNA: TGTGCCAGCAGCCCCAGGACAGGGGGCGTATTTAGCGAGCAGTTCTTC; CDR3 protein: CASSPRTGGVFSEQFF
J gene: TRBJ2-3; V gene: TRBV6-5; clone size: NA; CDR3 length: 14; D gene: TRBD1; CDR3 DNA: TGTGCCAGCAGTCGAGGACAGGGTGGGGATACGCAGTATTTT; CDR3 protein: CASSRGQGGDTQYF
J gene: TRBJ2-3; V gene: TRBV7-9; clone size: once; CDR3 length: 15; D gene: TRBD1; CDR3 DNA: TGTGCCAGCAGCCTCACAGGGGGTCGCACAGATACGCAGTATTTT; CDR3 protein: CASSLTGGRTDTQYF
J gene: TRBJ1-3; V gene: TRBV11-2; clone size: NA; CDR3 length: 18; D gene: TRBD1; CDR3 DNA: TGTGCCAGCAGCTTAGCCCGACAGGGAAGTTACTCTGGAAACACCATATATTTT; CDR3 protein: CASSLARQGSYSGNTIYF
J gene: TRBJ2-7; V gene: TRBV30; clone size: NA; CDR3 length: 17; D gene: TRBD2; CDR3 DNA: TGTGCCTGGAGTGTGGGGCTTAGCGGGGAAAACCTATACGAGCAGTACTTC; CDR3 protein: CAWSVGLSGENLYEQYF
J gene: TRBJ1-4; V gene: TRBV5-1; clone size: NA; CDR3 length: 17; D gene: TRBD1; CDR3 DNA: TGCGCCAGCAGCCTATCGGACAGGGAGGTTTCAAATGAAAAACTGTTTTTT; CDR3 protein: CASSLSDREVSNEKLFF
J gene: TRBJ1-2; V gene: TRBV4-1; clone size: NA; CDR3 length: 17; D gene: NA; CDR3 DNA: TGCGCCAGCAGCCACCCTAACCGGGACATGTCTAACTATGGCTACACCTTC; CDR3 protein: CASSHPNRDMSNYGYTF
J gene: TRBJ2-7; V gene: TRBV11-3; clone size: NA; CDR3 length: 14; D gene: NA; CDR3 DNA: TGTGCCAGCAGCTTAGGGTCTTGGCCCTACGAGCAGTACTTC; CDR3 protein: CASSLGSWPYEQYF
J gene: TRBJ2-1; V gene: TRBV6-5; clone size: NA; CDR3 length: 16; D gene: TRBD1; CDR3 DNA: TGTGCCAGCAGTTTACCCGGGACAGGGGGGCTCAATGAGCAGTTCTTC; CDR3 protein: CASSLPGTGGLNEQFF
J gene: TRBJ1-4; V gene: TRBV24-1; clone size: NA; CDR3 length: 15; D gene: NA; CDR3 DNA: TGTGCCACCAGTGATGGTGGGGGGGCTAATGAAAAACTGTTTTTT; CDR3 protein: CATSDGGGANEKLFF
J gene: TRBJ1-5; V gene: TRBV5-6; clone size: NA; CDR3 length: 14; D gene: NA; CDR3 DNA: TGTGCCAGCAGCTTCGGACAGAACAATCAGCCCCAGCATTTT; CDR3 protein: CASSFGQNNQPQHF
J gene: TRBJ2-7; V gene: TRBV10-3; clone size: once; CDR3 length: 14; D gene: TRBD2; CDR3 DNA: TGTGCCATCAGAATTGGGAGGACTAGCTTCGAGCAGTACTTC; CDR3 protein: CAIRIGRTSFEQYF
J gene: TRBJ2-3; V gene: TRBV30; clone size: NA; CDR3 length: 15; D gene: NA; CDR3 DNA: TGTGCCTGGAGATGGGGTGGGGGGGCCGGAGATACGCAGTATTTT; CDR3 protein: CAWRWGGGAGDTQYF
J gene: TRBJ2-7; V gene: TRBV27; clone size: NA; CDR3 length: 14; D gene: TRBD2; CDR3 DNA: TGTGCCAGCAGTCCTAGCGGAGGCTCCTACGAGCAGTACTTC; CDR3 protein: CASSPSGGSYEQYF
J gene: TRBJ2-5; V gene: TRBV11-3; clone size: NA; CDR3 length: 14; D gene: NA; CDR3 DNA: TGTGCCAGCAGCTTACGGGGATCGAAAGAGACCCAGTACTTC; CDR3 protein: CASSLRGSKETQYF
J gene: TRBJ1-2; V gene: TRBV27; clone size: few; CDR3 length: 12; D gene: NA; CDR3 DNA: TGTGCCAGCAGTACCCTTGCGGGCGGCTACACCTTC; CDR3 protein: CASSTLAGGYTF
J gene: TRBJ2-3; V gene: TRBV7-9; clone size: NA; CDR3 length: 17; D gene: TRBD2; CDR3 DNA: TGTGCCAGCAGCTTAGCGGATGGCGGGGGGCGGTGGGATACGCAGTATTTT; CDR3 protein: CASSLADGGGRWDTQYF
J gene: TRBJ2-1; V gene: TRBV7-9; clone size: NA; CDR3 length: 15; D gene: TRBD1; CDR3 DNA: TGTGCCAGCAGCTTAGGACAGGGGGGCTACAATGAGCAGTTCTTC; CDR3 protein: CASSLGQGGYNEQFF
J gene: TRBJ2-3; V gene: TRBV7-2; clone size: NA; CDR3 length: 15; D gene: NA; CDR3 DNA: TGTGCCAGCAGCTTAGTCAGGGCCCCTAGGGATACGCAGTATTTT; CDR3 protein: CASSLVRAPRDTQYF
J gene: TRBJ1-2; V gene: TRBV30; clone size: once; CDR3 length: 14; D gene: TRBD1; CDR3 DNA: TGTGCCTGGACCTTGGACAGGGGGAACTATGGCTACACCTTC; CDR3 protein: CAWTLDRGNYGYTF
J gene: TRBJ1-2; V gene: TRBV5-1; clone size: NA; CDR3 length: 14; D gene: NA; CDR3 DNA: TGCGCCAGCAGCTTGTCAGGGAAAGCTTATGGCTACACCTTC; CDR3 protein: CASSLSGKAYGYTF
J gene: TRBJ1-2; V gene: TRBV9; clone size: NA; CDR3 length: 13; D gene: NA; CDR3 DNA: TGTGCCAGCAGCGTAGAACAGGGCTATGGCTACACCTTC; CDR3 protein: CASSVEQGYGYTF
J gene: TRBJ2-7; V gene: TRBV19; clone size: NA; CDR3 length: 15; D gene: TRBD2; CDR3 DNA: TGTGCCAGTAGTATGTATACTAGCGGCCGGGACGAGCAGTACTTC; CDR3 protein: CASSMYTSGRDEQYF
J gene: TRBJ1-2; V gene: TRBV7-3; clone size: NA; CDR3 length: 16; D gene: TRBD1; CDR3 DNA: TGTGCCAGCAGCTTAATAGCCGGGACAGATGACTATGGCTACACCTTC; CDR3 protein: CASSLIAGTDDYGYTF
J gene: TRBJ1-1; V gene: TRBV7-2; clone size: NA; CDR3 length: 15; D gene: TRBD1; CDR3 DNA: TGTGCCAGCAGCCGCGGACAGGTGACGAACACTGAAGCTTTCTTT; CDR3 protein: CASSRGQVTNTEAFF
J gene: TRBJ2-7; V gene: TRBV21-1; clone size: NA; CDR3 length: 14; D gene: NA; CDR3 DNA: TGTGCCAGCAGCAAAGCACGGGGTCCTTACGAGCAGTACTTC; CDR3 protein: CASSKARGPYEQYF
J gene: TRBJ1-1; V gene: TRBV5-1; clone size: few; CDR3 length: 13; D gene: NA; CDR3 DNA: TGCGCCAGCAGCTTGATGAGTTTCACTGAAGCTTTCTTT; CDR3 protein: CASSLMSFTEAFF
J gene: TRBJ1-2; V gene: TRBV11-3; clone size: few; CDR3 length: 14; D gene: NA; CDR3 DNA: TGTGCCAGCAGCTTGCGACAGCCCAACTATGGCTACACCTTC; CDR3 protein: CASSLRQPNYGYTF
J gene: TRBJ1-3; V gene: TRBV5-5; clone size: NA; CDR3 length: 16; D gene: NA; CDR3 DNA: TGTGCCAGCAGCCTGGGGGGGCTTTTCTCTGGAAACACCATATATTTT; CDR3 protein: CASSLGGLFSGNTIYF
J gene: TRBJ1-6; V gene: TRBV5-1; clone size: NA; CDR3 length: 13; D gene: TRBD1; CDR3 DNA: TGCGCCAGCAGCCGGGACAGGGGTTCCCCCCTCCACTTT; CDR3 protein: CASSRDRGSPLHF
J gene: TRBJ2-3; V gene: TRBV9; clone size: NA; CDR3 length: 16; D gene: TRBD2; CDR3 DNA: TGTGCCAGCAGCGTACGACTAGCGGGGGGTTCAGATACGCAGTATTTT; CDR3 protein: CASSVRLAGGSDTQYF
J gene: TRBJ1-4; V gene: TRBV2; clone size: once; CDR3 length: 16; D gene: TRBD1; CDR3 DNA: TGTGCCAGCAGTGGGACGCAGGGGGCCCGGAAGGAAAAACTGTTTTTT; CDR3 protein: CASSGTQGARKEKLFF
J gene: TRBJ2-7; V gene: TRBV28; clone size: NA; CDR3 length: 14; D gene: TRBD1; CDR3 DNA: TGTGCCAGCAGTACGGGGACAGCCGCCTACGAGCAGTACTTC; CDR3 protein: CASSTGTAAYEQYF